Below are 29 T cell receptor beta chains sequenced from a single sample in a study of cytomegalovirus exposure and HLA in healthy donors. Repertoires were generated with immunoSEQ multiplex PCR, while TCRdb's copy carries only in-frame clones and drops some. The sample records under 250,000 clones, approximately 87% being singletons. The sample was PBMCs. The source is a woman between 18 and 30 years old in good health and CMV-seronegative.

This rearrangement joins TRBV7-3 to TRBJ1-5; D might be TRBD1 (5 bases). V lost 0 bases and J lost 6, with 6 bases in between. The CDR3 has 13 amino acids. Germline lookup yields CDR1 SGHTA and CDR2 FQGTGA. CDR3 sequence reads: CASSLTDSQPQHF. The CDR3 DNA follows: TGTGCCAGCAGCTTAACTGACAGTCAGCCCCAGCATTTT.

Details on this clone: Other nucleotide sequences in the sample specify the same CDR3. V gene TRBV9 combines with J gene TRBJ2-7; no clear D. CDR1 SGDLS and CDR2 YYNGEE come from the germline V gene. The CDR3 length is 12 residues. V lost 4 bases and J lost 1, with 6 bases in between. The chain's CDR3 is CASSSSSYEQYF. The CDR3, as DNA: TGTGCCAGCAGCTCCTCATCCTACGAGCAGTACTTC.

This clone was seen a handful of times. The V gene is TRBV6-5, the J gene TRBJ1-2; tentative D call: TRBD1 (6 bases). The CDR3 is made up of 15 amino acids. The germline V gene has CDR1 MNHEY and CDR2 SVGAGI. The V end was cut by 4 bases, the J end by 3 bases, with 15 bases between. CDR3: CASSSLSTGYYGYTF. In nucleotides, the CDR3 is TGTGCCAGCAGTTCCCTCTCGACAGGCTACTATGGCTACACCTTC.

The chain couples TRBV27 to TRBJ2-7; 10 nucleotides match TRBD1. After removal of 5 bases from V and 1 base from J, the junction contained 11 bases not matched to a gene. The V gene's germline CDR1 is MNHEY and CDR2 SMNVEV (reference sequence). The CDR3 loop spans 17 amino acids. CDR3 nucleotides: TGTGCCAGCAGTCATAGATACGGGACAGGGGCATCCTACGAGCAGTACTTC. Translating it yields CASSHRYGTGASYEQYF.

The genes are TRBV6-1 and TRBJ2-7; D perhaps matches TRBD2 (7 bases). The CDR3 runs to 15 residues. Germline V CDR1 and CDR2: MNHNS, SASEGT. Trimming took 4 bases from V and 4 from J, leaving 17 bases between them. The CDR3 reads CASSGQASGGYEQYF. The CDR3 coding sequence is TGTGCCAGCAGTGGACAGGCTAGCGGCGGTTACGAGCAGTACTTC.

The genes are TRBV6-1 and TRBJ2-6; possible D gene TRBD2, 6 bases. The ends were cut back, 3 bases at V and 1 base at J, with 7 bases in the middle. The CDR3 is 15 residues long. Germline CDR1 reads MNHNS; CDR2 reads SASEGT. As DNA, the CDR3 is TGTGCCAGCAGTGACGGGACTTCTGGGGCCAACGTCCTGACTTTC. Translating gives CASSDGTSGANVLTF.

This clone appeared a few times. At one of its ends the junction is not consistent with the germline gene, which may arise from a read error. This chain links TRBV2 with TRBJ2-7; 7 nucleotides agree with TRBD1. The length of the CDR3 is 11 residues. CDR1 and CDR2 from the germline V gene are SNHLY and FYNNEI. The CDR3 region is CASSEFGDSTF. CDR3 DNA sequence: TGTGCCAGCAGTGAATTTGGGGACAGCACCTTC. The full variable domain, with the rest looked up from reference TRBV2 and TRBJ2-7, is EPEVTQTPSHQVTQMGQEVILRCVPISNHLYFYWYRQILGQKVEFLVSFYNNEISEKSEIFDDQFSVERPDGSNFTLKIRSTKLEDSAMYFCASSEFGDSTFGPGTRLTVT.

A single count supports this clone. This sequence joins TRBV15 and TRBJ1-1; D ambiguous. Germline values: CDR1 LNHNV, CDR2 YYDKDF (reference sequence). The CDR3 is 13 residues long. Trimming stripped 8 bases from V and 0 bases from J, with 10 bases between. In DNA, the CDR3 is TGTGCCACCCGGGCGGAGATGAACACTGAAGCTTTCTTT. Translating it yields CATRAEMNTEAFF.

The rearrangement links TRBV29-1 to TRBJ1-4; weak D call: TRBD1 (6 bases). V gave up 6 bases and J gave up 8 bases, with 25 bases separating them. This CDR3 has 16 residues. CDR1 and CDR2 from the germline V gene are SQVTM and ANQGSEA. The CDR3 DNA reads TGCAGCGTCCGGGACACAATGTTAACCCCAGGGGAAAAACTGTTTTTT. The encoded protein is CSVRDTMLTPGEKLFF.

This clone is a singleton in its sample. The chain has TRBV6-1 and TRBJ1-1; a weak D match, TRBD1 (6 bases). CDR3 size: 14 residues. Between the trimmed V and J ends, which lost 7 bases and 1 base, there was a span of 13 bases. Looked up from germline, CDR1 is MNHNS and CDR2 is SASEGT. Here the CDR3 DNA reads TGTGCCAGCACCCTCGGACAGAGGAACACTGAAGCTTTCTTT. It codes for CASTLGQRNTEAFF.

This clone was seen just once. V gene TRBV2 combines with J gene TRBJ2-5, with 7 bases that match TRBD1. V lost 0 bases, J lost 1 base, and 14 bases stayed unmatched. The CDR3 spans 19 residues. Per germline, CDR1 SNHLY and CDR2 FYNNEI. CDR3 residues: CASSEALRGGLVVQETQYF. The CDR3 DNA is TGTGCCAGCAGTGAAGCGCTTCGAGGGGGCCTGGTGGTCCAAGAGACCCAGTACTTC.

The V and J genes are TRBV20-1 and TRBJ2-3; perhaps TRBD2 as D (5 bases). The V end was cut by 7 bases, the J end by 0 bases, with 5 bases between. Germline V lookup: CDR1 DFQATT, CDR2 SNEGSKA (reference sequence). The CDR3 is made up of 11 amino acids. In DNA form, the CDR3 reads TGCAGTGGGGAGAGCACAGATACGCAGTATTTT. Translation gives CSGESTDTQYF.

V and J are TRBV11-2 and TRBJ1-2; perhaps TRBD1 as D (5 bases). The CDR3 is made up of 14 amino acids. Germline V gene lookup returns CDR1 SGHAT and CDR2 FQNNGV. V dropped 1 base and J dropped 4 bases, with 10 bases sitting between them. The CDR3 reads CASSLGGNSYGYTF. CDR3 nucleotides: TGTGCCAGCAGCTTAGGGGGCAACTCCTATGGCTACACCTTC.

The V and J genes are TRBV5-1 and TRBJ2-7; 9 positions agree with TRBD1. CDR1 SGHRS and CDR2 YFSETQ come from the germline V gene. The CDR3 runs 15 residues. Trimming removed 3 bases from V and 1 base from J; junction bases left unmatched: 5. In nucleotides, the CDR3 is TGCGCCAGCAGCTCCCGACAGGGGGGTTCCTACGAGCAGTACTTC. This sequence encodes CASSSRQGGSYEQYF.

This chain connects TRBV9 to TRBJ2-7, with D possibly being TRBD2 (6 bases). Germline V lookup: CDR1 SGDLS, CDR2 YYNGEE. V shed 0 bases and J shed 2 bases, with 12 bases lying between them. The CDR3 extends over 15 amino acids. CDR3 region: CASSVAGGNTYEQYF. The CDR3 coding sequence is TGTGCCAGCAGCGTAGCTGGGGGGAATACCTACGAGCAGTACTTC.

The chain uses TRBV5-4 and TRBJ1-2; 7 bases fit TRBD1. The CDR3 length is 15 residues. J gave up 0 bases and V 4 bases, and 6 bases lay outside the gene matches. Germline assignment: CDR1 SGHNT and CDR2 YYREEE (reference sequence). The CDR3 DNA reads as TGTGCCAGCAGCGCGGGACAGAGCTCTAACTATGGCTACACCTTC. Protein: CASSAGQSSNYGYTF. Together with reference TRBV5-4 and TRBJ1-2, the CDR3 gives the full variable domain: ETGVTQSPTHLIKTRGQQVTLRCSSQSGHNTVSWYQQALGQGPQFIFQYYREEENGRGNFPPRFSGLQFPNYSSELNVNALELDDSALYLCASSAGQSSNYGYTFGSGTRLTVV.

Only one count was recorded for this clone. The chain recombines TRBV30 with TRBJ2-1, with 8 bases fitting TRBD2. The J segment lost 15 bases and the V segment lost 0 bases, leaving 7 bases of the junction unmatched. The CDR3 has 12 amino acids. Germline-derived CDR1 and CDR2 are GTSNPN and SVGIG (reference sequence). The CDR3 loop is CAWSVLTGGRFF. For the CDR3, the DNA is TGTGCCTGGAGTGTCCTCACGGGAGGGAGGTTCTTC. The complete variable domain, with remaining parts taken from reference TRBV30 and TRBJ2-1, reads SQTIHQWPATLVQPVGSPLSLECTVEGTSNPNLYWYRQAAGRGLQLLFYSVGIGQISSEVPQNLSASRPQDRQFILSSKKLLLSDSGFYLCAWSVLTGGRFFGPGTRLTVL.

The V and J genes are TRBV2 and TRBJ2-2; D may be TRBD1 (5 bases). CDR3 size: 13 residues. V lost 4 bases to trimming and J lost 6 bases, with 9 bases between them. The V gene's germline CDR1 is SNHLY and CDR2 FYNNEI. The CDR3 DNA follows: TGTGCCAGCAGTGTTGAAGGGGCCGGGGAGCTGTTTTTT. Translated: CASSVEGAGELFF. Complete variable domain (other parts from reference TRBV2 and TRBJ2-2): EPEVTQTPSHQVTQMGQEVILRCVPISNHLYFYWYRQILGQKVEFLVSFYNNEISEKSEIFDDQFSVERPDGSNFTLKIRSTKLEDSAMYFCASSVEGAGELFFGEGSRLTVL.

This chain connects TRBV5-1 to TRBJ2-7; 9 nucleotides agree with TRBD1. The CDR3 is made up of 17 amino acids. Germline V gene data show CDR1 as SGHRS and CDR2 as YFSETQ. The V segment lost 0 bases and the J segment 2 bases; nucleotides outside the gene matches: 9. The CDR3 region is CASSLAGTGSLTYEQYF. The CDR3 nucleotides read TGCGCCAGCAGCTTGGCAGGGACAGGGTCCCTCACCTACGAGCAGTACTTC.

The chain is built from TRBV18 and TRBJ2-7; D is possibly TRBD1 (6 bases). The CDR3 extends over 13 amino acids. From germline, CDR1 is KGHSH and CDR2 LQKENI. The V gene lost 6 bases and the J gene lost 3 bases, with 12 bases spanning the gap. The CDR3 is CASSLQGLYEQYF. As DNA, the CDR3 is TGTGCCAGCTCCCTCCAGGGGCTCTACGAGCAGTACTTC.

The chain uses TRBV7-8 and TRBJ2-1; 11 bases are a match to TRBD2. The CDR3 spans 17 residues. The V and J ends lost 3 bases and 8 bases, in that order; junction bases with no gene match: 12. The germline V gene has CDR1 SGHVS and CDR2 FQNEAQ. In DNA form, the CDR3 reads TGTGCCAGCAGCTTGCTACCGGGACTAGCGGAGGCGGATGAGCAGTTCTTC. Translated: CASSLLPGLAEADEQFF.

The chain carries TRBV4-1 and TRBJ1-5, with a possible D match to TRBD1 (5 bases). V was pared by 4 bases and J by 4 bases, with 11 bases between. This CDR3 has 14 residues. Germline V gene sequence: CDR1 MGHRA, CDR2 YSYEKL. CDR3 in amino acids: CASSPVGGNQPQHF. In DNA form, the CDR3 reads TGCGCCAGCAGCCCGGTTGGGGGGAATCAGCCCCAGCATTTT.

The genes are TRBV9 and TRBJ2-7, with 9 bases aligning to TRBD1. The CDR3 has 15 amino acids. The V segment lost 3 bases and the J segment 6 bases; nucleotides outside the gene matches: 10. Per the germline V gene, CDR1 is SGDLS and CDR2 is YYNGEE. CDR3 in amino acids: CASSARTGEVGEQYF. CDR3 in DNA: TGTGCCAGCAGCGCCAGGACAGGGGAAGTGGGCGAGCAGTACTTC.

The genes are TRBV18 and TRBJ1-1; D is undetermined. The V end was cut by 3 bases, the J end by 4 bases, with 9 bases between. CDR1 and CDR2 from the germline V gene are KGHSH and LQKENI. CDR3 length: 13 amino acids. Here the CDR3 reads CASSPAGSTEAFF. The CDR3 bases are TGTGCCAGCTCACCTGCGGGGTCCACTGAAGCTTTCTTT.

The V and J genes are TRBV20-1 and TRBJ1-1; no reliable D call. Per germline, CDR1 DFQATT and CDR2 SNEGSKA (reference sequence). The CDR3 loop spans 11 amino acids. V was cut by 5 bases and J by 7 bases, with 11 bases left in between. Written as DNA, the CDR3 is TGCAGTGCTCCTAGAACCGGTGAAGCTTTCTTT. This translates into CSAPRTGEAFF.

The V gene is TRBV4-1, the J gene TRBJ2-7; 11 nucleotides line up with TRBD2. This CDR3 region has 16 residues. J gave up 3 bases and V 4 bases, and 8 bases lay outside the gene matches. Per the germline V gene, CDR1 is MGHRA and CDR2 is YSYEKL. The DNA for the CDR3 is TGCGCCAGCAGCCCAGGGGGGACTAGCGGATACTACGAGCAGTACTTC. Amino acids: CASSPGGTSGYYEQYF.

This chain uses TRBV27 with TRBJ2-1; D call uncertain. The CDR3 extends over 17 amino acids. Trimming took off 5 bases at V and 1 base at J, with 18 bases between the two ends. Germline-derived CDR1 and CDR2 are MNHEY and SMNVEV (reference sequence). In DNA, the CDR3 is TGTGCCAGCAGTGCCCTTGGTAGAGTCGCTTCCTACAATGAGCAGTTCTTC. This codes for CASSALGRVASYNEQFF.

The chain carries TRBV5-1 and TRBJ1-3, with unresolved D. The CDR3 contains 14 residues. V was clipped by 3 bases and J by 4 bases, with 11 bases between them. Germline V lookup: CDR1 SGHRS, CDR2 YFSETQ. Here the CDR3 reads CASSSSPAGNTIYF. The CDR3 DNA follows: TGCGCCAGCAGCTCCTCTCCAGCAGGAAACACCATATATTTT. Full variable domain (rest looked up from reference TRBV5-1 and TRBJ1-3): KAGVTQTPRYLIKTRGQQVTLSCSPISGHRSVSWYQQTPGQGLQFLFEYFSETQRNKGNFPGRFSGRQFSNSRSEMNVSTLELGDSALYLCASSSSPAGNTIYFGEGSWLTVV.

This clone came up a few times. This chain joins TRBV29-1 and TRBJ1-3; D uncertain. There are 12 residues in the CDR3. Germline V gives CDR1 SQVTM, CDR2 ANQGSEA. V was clipped by 1 base and J by 8 bases, with 9 bases between them. CDR3: CSVEGPRDTIYF. The CDR3 DNA reads TGCAGCGTTGAAGGGCCCCGAGACACCATATATTTT.